A selection of T cell receptor beta chains follows, all from one sample in a study of blood T cells in healthy people across ages. Via MiXCR, TCRdb re-called the 5' RACE reads, giving one row per CDR3 protein. This table has roughly 1,300,000 distinct CDR3 sequences, approximately 59% appearing once. The sequenced material came from blood. The receptors were sampled from a man between 18 and 35 years old in good health. Both conserved end residues are part of each CDR3. A D gene is named only where the DNA matches it firmly. A row's size may be missing; if present it is once, few, many or a size class.

j_gene: TRBJ2-3
d_gene: TRBD2
abundance: .
v_gene: TRBV7-7
CDR3aa: CASSFSGSRTDTQYF
CDR3nt: TGTGCCAGCAGCTTTAGCGGGAGCCGGACAGATACGCAGTATTTT

j_gene: TRBJ2-7
d_gene: TRBD2
abundance: .
v_gene: TRBV7-2
CDR3aa: CASSSGLAASNEQYF
CDR3nt: TGTGCCAGCAGCTCGGGACTAGCGGCGAGCAATGAGCAGTACTTC

j_gene: TRBJ2-7
d_gene: TRBD1
abundance: few
v_gene: TRBV5-1
CDR3aa: CASSSPGQGKYEQYF
CDR3nt: TGCGCCAGCAGCTCACCGGGACAGGGGAAGTACGAGCAGTACTTC

j_gene: TRBJ2-1
d_gene: .
abundance: few
v_gene: TRBV12-3/TRBV12-4
CDR3aa: CASSLLGPLPHNEQFF
CDR3nt: TGTGCCAGCAGTTTACTTGGGCCCCTCCCCCACAATGAGCAGTTCTTC

j_gene: TRBJ2-3
d_gene: .
abundance: .
v_gene: TRBV5-5
CDR3aa: CASRPGTGEDYTGTQYF
CDR3nt: TGTGCCAGCAGACCCGGGACCGGGGAGGATTACACAGGTACGCAGTATTTT

j_gene: TRBJ2-5
d_gene: .
abundance: .
v_gene: TRBV7-2
CDR3aa: CASSESPGAQATQYF
CDR3nt: TGTGCCAGCTCTGAATCCCCCGGGGCCCAGGCGACCCAGTACTTC

j_gene: TRBJ1-5
d_gene: .
abundance: .
v_gene: TRBV10-3
CDR3aa: CAISESYGDQPQHF
CDR3nt: TGTGCCATCAGTGAGTCGTACGGGGACCAGCCCCAGCATTTT

j_gene: TRBJ2-3
d_gene: .
abundance: few
v_gene: TRBV7-9
CDR3aa: CASSSPPQGIDTQYF
CDR3nt: TGTGCCAGCAGCTCTCCCCCACAGGGTATAGATACGCAGTATTTT

j_gene: TRBJ2-7
d_gene: .
abundance: many
v_gene: TRBV6-6
CDR3aa: CASSYPRTGQPSYEQYF
CDR3nt: TGTGCCAGCAGTTACCCACGAACTGGACAGCCCTCCTACGAGCAGTACTTC

j_gene: TRBJ2-7
d_gene: .
abundance: .
v_gene: TRBV10-3
CDR3aa: CAITNRDEQYF
CDR3nt: TGTGCCATCACCAATCGAGACGAGCAGTACTTC

j_gene: TRBJ2-1
d_gene: TRBD2
abundance: .
v_gene: TRBV4-1
CDR3aa: CASSLAAGASNEQFF
CDR3nt: TGCGCCAGCAGCCTAGCAGCGGGGGCCTCAAATGAGCAGTTCTTC

j_gene: TRBJ2-5
d_gene: TRBD2
abundance: .
v_gene: TRBV20-1
CDR3aa: CSARDGRATAYF
CDR3nt: TGCAGTGCTAGAGACGGGAGGGCCACGGCGTACTTC

j_gene: TRBJ2-7
d_gene: TRBD2
abundance: .
v_gene: TRBV10-3
CDR3aa: CAISESGGLAGGDEQYF
CDR3nt: TGTGCCATCAGTGAGTCAGGGGGGCTAGCGGGAGGTGACGAGCAGTACTTC